This is a list of T cell receptor beta chains from one sample in a study of control samples from healthy donors and cancer patients. Some clones are missing from TCRdb's copy, which holds only in-frame ones; the method was immunoSEQ multiplex PCR. The repertoire holds 75,000 to 95,000 clones, with over 75% as singletons. The material sequenced was blood. Receptor source: a woman aged 45-65 years in good health. Both conserved end residues are part of each CDR3. The order of the fields is V gene, CDR3 length, CDR3 protein.

>TRBV7-8|14
CASSLAGSTDTQYF
>TRBV3-1/TRBV3-2|15
CASSQGGVGIYEQYF
>TRBV4-1|12
CASSQVGNTQYF
>TRBV7-8|18
CASSSSGPGGGGTDTQYF
>TRBV6-5|13
CASRPDGTDTQYF
>TRBV5-6|16
CASSSQMTGSGNTIYF
>TRBV14|15
CASSPLGQGAGELFF
>TRBV9|14
CASSLGQRSTEAFF
>TRBV7-9|15
CASSLLDRQNTEAFF
>TRBV3-1/TRBV3-2|15
CASSQTSGGSWEQFF
>TRBV5-8|15
CASSAFGSYNSPLHF
>TRBV13|13
CASSLVWANVLTF
>TRBV7-9|14
CASSRPSPGGGYTF
>TRBV4-1|17
CASSQGQHFATNEKLFF
>TRBV30|13
CAWSPGHDQPQHF